This T cell receptor (beta chain) was retrieved from a study of T cells in tuberculosis listed by TCRdb under 2018. For the study in its entirety: The study combined CD1B tetramers and high-throughput TCR immunosequencing to characterize T cells specific for the mycobacterial lipid antigen glucose monomycolate (GMM). A South African clinical cohort compared IGRA-negative adolescents, IGRA-positive adolescents with latent tuberculosis and adults with active tuberculosis, over eight per group. Paper-wide results and their limitations: The smaller NN-distances were partly driven by shorter CDR3-alpha lengths in active tuberculosis patients, and the difference for TCR-beta did not reach statistical significance. A classifier using the diverse GMM-specific repertoire reached roughly 89% accuracy (AUROC around 0.91), compared with around 68% accuracy using GEM motif frequencies. Which clinical samples got chosen depended on the availability of cryopreserved specimens, and the active tuberculosis cases were adults, whereas the controls were adolescents. Active tuberculosis TCR-alpha repertoires showed smaller mean NN-distances to GMM-specific TCRs than IGRA-negative controls, suggesting clonal expansion of these TCRs.

CDR1 and CDR2, per the germline V gene, are MNHEY and SVGAGI. The CDR3 measures 13 amino acids from cysteine to phenylalanine. The read is trimmed to its CDR3 DNA, 39 bases read in frame from base 1. V sheds 0 bases and J sheds 4 bases, leaving 5 bases between their ends. At study entry, adolescents were screened for latent tuberculosis infection using a tuberculin skin test and the QuantiFERON-TB GOLD In-Tube IGRA. Unsorted cryopreserved PBMC were immunosequenced, covering on average about 100,000 T cells per clinical donor. Eleven high schools in the Worcester region of the Western Cape, South Africa, served as enrollment sites for adolescents aged 12 to 18 years. Around 10 M. tuberculosis-infected and ten uninfected adolescents were selected with matching for age and sex. Adolescent PBMC were isolated from freshly drawn heparinized blood by density centrifugation and cryopreserved. TCR libraries were generated with the immunoSEQ multiplex PCR assay, using TCR-beta and/or TCR-alpha/delta assays for each sample. The Illumina high-throughput platform was used to sequence the amplified TCR libraries. The original methods were these. Clustering and dimensionality reduction relied on pairwise TCRdist distances among GMM-specific receptors from T cells that were either sorted ex vivo or expanded in vitro. Each clinical repertoire received a mean NN-distance score, defined as the average TCRdist to the nearest 10% of tetramer-positive reference sequences. GEM TCR motif frequency was calculated as the fraction of unique TCRs that matched known GEM sequences by V/J usage and CDR3 length. Linear discriminant analysis with leave-one-out cross-validation, implemented in scikit-learn, was used to classify active tuberculosis. This immuneACCESS table, as held by TCRdb, lists in-frame sequences with V and J called but not all clones. Of the missing ones, under half trace to an unresolved V gene in checked studies; the others have no known cause. Clone size and the V and J calls come from that table; the DNA yielded D and trimming. The sample table holds 30,000 to 35,000 clones, of which 95% to 97% were seen once. The top ten hold roughly 5.7% of the sample.

Points on this clone: It lacks a known antigen. Nothing much larger sits one base from this clone, and base qualities are not available.

The sequence is built from TRBV6-5 and TRBJ2-3; no D gene call is confident. This sequence originates from a donor aged 10-29 years with latent tuberculosis or without tuberculosis infection. Sequencing input: PBMCs. The CDR3 protein: CASSYSRSDTQYF. The nucleotide sequence is TGTGCCAGCAGTTACTCCAGATCAGATACGCAGTATTTT.